Presented here are 6 T cell receptor beta chains from one specimen sequenced in a study of a mutant IDH1 vaccine in newly diagnosed glioma. No antigen has been identified for these receptors. Sample time point: week 11, during vaccination. All doses held 300 ug of mutant IDH1 20-mer peptide, with topical imiquimod. Clones were read by immunoSEQ multiplex PCR, and TCRdb kept only the in-frame ones, dropping some. The data show about 61,000 clones, 80% seen once. The sequenced sample was PBMCs, obtained from a glioma patient whose treatment included an IDH1 peptide vaccine. The receptors originated from a man aged 45-60 years with glioma.

This chain joins TRBV5-1 and TRBJ2-7; TRBD2 matches at 8 bases. Trimming at V came to 5 bases and at J to 6 bases, leaving 4 bases not matched to a gene. The CDR3 covers 12 residues. Looked up from germline, CDR1 is SGHRS and CDR2 is YFSETQ. The CDR3 nucleotides read TGCGCCAGCAGTGGACTAGCTGGCGAGCAGTACTTC. Encoded protein: CASSGLAGEQYF.

This chain joins TRBV5-4 and TRBJ2-2; 9 bases are shared with TRBD1. CDR1 and CDR2 (germline): SGHNT, YYREEE (reference sequence). V shed 2 bases and J 7 bases; nucleotides not matched to a gene: 6. This CDR3 contains 15 residues. The CDR3 sequence is CASSFAGQGIGELFF. CDR3 DNA: TGTGCCAGCAGCTTCGCGGGACAGGGTATCGGGGAGCTGTTTTTT.

The chain couples TRBV10-3 to TRBJ2-5; 7 positions agree with TRBD1. Germline V gene data show CDR1 as ENHRY and CDR2 as SYGVKD. The CDR3 covers 15 residues. J gave up 5 bases and V 0 bases, and 6 bases lay outside the gene matches. In DNA, the CDR3 is TGTGCCATCAGTGAGTCGAGACAGGGTAGGGAGACCCAGTACTTC. This codes for CAISESRQGRETQYF.

This rearrangement joins TRBV29-1 to TRBJ2-3; TRBD1 is a possible D gene (5 bases). Trimming took off 5 bases at V and 0 bases at J, with 15 bases between the two ends. The CDR3 length is 15 residues. Germline values: CDR1 SQVTM, CDR2 ANQGSEA. The CDR3 loop reads CSVSDSNLSTDTQYF. DNA for the CDR3: TGCAGCGTTAGCGACAGCAACCTTAGCACAGATACGCAGTATTTT.

The chain recombines TRBV7-2 with TRBJ2-1; 8 bases align to TRBD2. V trimming: 5 bases; J trimming: 11 bases; junction bases outside the gene matches: 8. CDR3 size: 13 residues. Germline V lookup: CDR1 SGHTA, CDR2 FQGNSA. CDR3 DNA sequence: TGTGCCAGCAGCCCCATAGCGGGGATGCAGCAGTTCTTC. Translated: CASSPIAGMQQFF.

The chain combines TRBV14 with TRBJ2-6, with D unresolved. CDR1 is SGHDN, CDR2 FVKESK, per germline. The CDR3 contains 16 residues. V was pared by 0 bases and J by 0 bases, with 6 bases between. The CDR3 DNA follows: TGTGCCAGCAGCCAAGAAGTATACTCTGGGGCCAACGTCCTGACTTTC. It yields the protein CASSQEVYSGANVLTF.